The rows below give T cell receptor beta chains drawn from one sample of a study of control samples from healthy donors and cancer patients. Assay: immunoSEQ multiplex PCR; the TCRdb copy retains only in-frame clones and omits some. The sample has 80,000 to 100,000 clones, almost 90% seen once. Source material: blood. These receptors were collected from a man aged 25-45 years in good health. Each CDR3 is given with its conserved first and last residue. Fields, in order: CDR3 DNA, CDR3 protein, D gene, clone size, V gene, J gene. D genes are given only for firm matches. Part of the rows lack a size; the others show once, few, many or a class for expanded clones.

TGTGCCAGCAGCTCGGGACTAGCGGGAGGGCAGGAGACCCAGTACTTC	CASSSGLAGGQETQYF	TRBD2	NA	TRBV7-2	TRBJ2-5
TGTGCCAGCAGCGATACGGACAGGGGGTACGAGCAGTACTTC	CASSDTDRGYEQYF	TRBD1	NA	TRBV28	TRBJ2-7
TGTGCCAGCAGCGTAGTCTCCACGGATGAAAAACTGTTTTTT	CASSVVSTDEKLFF	NA	few	TRBV9	TRBJ1-4
TGTGCCAGCAGTGAAGTCGGGGGATACTACAATGAGCAGTTCTTC	CASSEVGGYYNEQFF	NA	NA	TRBV6-1	TRBJ2-1
TGCGCCAGCAGCGCAGGACAGGTCGACGGAAAACTGTTTTTT	CASSAGQVDGKLFF	TRBD1	NA	TRBV5-1	TRBJ1-4
TGTGCCAGCAGTGACAACCTCCACGTGGGCTCCTACAATGAGCAGTTCTTC	CASSDNLHVGSYNEQFF	NA	NA	TRBV25-1	TRBJ2-1
TGTGCCTGGGACCCAGCTGGGGCAGATACGCAGTATTTT	CAWDPAGADTQYF	NA	NA	TRBV30	TRBJ2-3
TGCAGCGTTGAAACGGCAGGGGACGAGCAGTACTTC	CSVETAGDEQYF	NA	once	TRBV29-1	TRBJ2-7
TGTGCCAGCAGTTACTCGAGTCCGGTATACAATGAGCAGTTCTTC	CASSYSSPVYNEQFF	NA	NA	TRBV6-2/TRBV6-3	TRBJ2-1
TGTGCCAGCGGGCCCGGGGAAAAACTGTTTTTT	CASGPGEKLFF	NA	NA	TRBV12-3/TRBV12-4	TRBJ1-4
TGCGCCAGCAGCTCCTTAAACGGGGGGAATGAAAAACTGTTTTTT	CASSSLNGGNEKLFF	NA	NA	TRBV5-1	TRBJ1-4
TGTGCCAGCTCACCAAGCGCGGGAGGGCCCTACGAGCAGTACTTC	CASSPSAGGPYEQYF	TRBD2	NA	TRBV18	TRBJ2-7
TGTGCCAGCAGCCCTACGGGCAGGGGAGTGGTAGATACGCAGTATTTT	CASSPTGRGVVDTQYF	NA	NA	TRBV7-2	TRBJ2-3
TGTGCCAGCTCACCACCCCTGGGTATCGGGGACAATTCACCCCTCCACTTT	CASSPPLGIGDNSPLHF	NA	NA	TRBV18	TRBJ1-6
TGCGCCAGCAGCCCGGAGGGGGGAGGCTACACCTTC	CASSPEGGGYTF	NA	NA	TRBV4-3	TRBJ1-2
TGCGCCAGCAGCCCTGGGACACATGGTGGCTACACCTTC	CASSPGTHGGYTF	NA	few	TRBV4-3	TRBJ1-2
TGTGTCAGAAGCCCCGATGGAATAGCGGGACTTCGTCGGTACAATGAGCAGTTCTTC	CVRSPDGIAGLRRYNEQFF	NA	NA	TRBV7-5	TRBJ2-1
TGTGCCAGAAGCACATTCCTTACTTGGGACTACCCCCGTCAGCCCCAGCATTTT	CARSTFLTWDYPRQPQHF	NA	NA	TRBV5-3	TRBJ1-5
TGTGCCAGCAGCCTTGGACGCACACAAGAGACCCAGTACTTC	CASSLGRTQETQYF	NA	NA	TRBV7-6	TRBJ2-5
TGCGCCAGCAGCCAAGCTTTAGGGGCAGCTTTCTTT	CASSQALGAAFF	NA	few	TRBV4-1	TRBJ1-1
TGTGCCATCAGTGAGGGGGCAGGGCGGGAGACCCAGTACTTC	CAISEGAGRETQYF	NA	NA	TRBV10-3	TRBJ2-5
TGTGCCAGCAGCTCCTCCCCGACAGTGAACACTGAAGCTTTCTTT	CASSSSPTVNTEAFF	NA	NA	TRBV7-3	TRBJ1-1
TGTGCTTCGTTTTTCTCCTACGAGCAGTACTTC	CASFFSYEQYF	NA	NA	TRBV2	TRBJ2-7
TGTGCCAGCAGTTTAGTAAGGGGAACCTATAATTCACCCCCCCACTTT	CASSLVRGTYNSPPHF	NA	NA	TRBV28	TRBJ1-6
TGTGCCAGTAGTATAGTTCGCGGGAGTAATAATGAGCAGTTCTTC	CASSIVRGSNNEQFF	TRBD2	NA	TRBV19	TRBJ2-1
TGTGCCAGCAGCCCGGGGACAGGGGAGTACGAGCAGTACTTC	CASSPGTGEYEQYF	TRBD1	NA	TRBV13	TRBJ2-7
TGCGCCAGCAGCCAAGATGAGACTAGCGGGGCCCAAGAGACCCAGTACTTC	CASSQDETSGAQETQYF	TRBD2	NA	TRBV4-1	TRBJ2-5
TGTGCCAGCAGGTCTCCAGTCACAGATACGCAGTATTTT	CASRSPVTDTQYF	NA	NA	TRBV2	TRBJ2-3
TGTGCCCACGCTCGCGGGGGAGGAGAGACCCAGTACTTC	CAHARGGGETQYF	TRBD2	NA	TRBV30	TRBJ2-5
TGTGCTAGTGGGAAGGGTTCTGGAAACACCATATATTTT	CASGKGSGNTIYF	NA	NA	TRBV12-5	TRBJ1-3
TGTGCCAGCTCACCTGGAGGTGATGGAAACACCATATATTTT	CASSPGGDGNTIYF	NA	NA	TRBV18	TRBJ1-3
TGTGCCAGCAGTTTACCAGGGATCCCTGAAAAACTGTTTTTT	CASSLPGIPEKLFF	NA	NA	TRBV27	TRBJ1-4